The present entry profiles one T cell receptor (beta chain) with its context. Only in-frame clones appear in the TCRdb table, and some are missing; sequencing was by immunoSEQ multiplex PCR. In the table there are some 210,000 clones, about 91% of which are singletons. The entry originates in a study of blood T cell repertoires in COVID-19. The CDR3 is 14 residues long. V shed 7 bases, J shed 5 bases, and the junction held 9 bases outside the gene matches. Germline values: CDR1 MDHEN, CDR2 SYDVKM. The receptor was isolated from a woman aged 40-49 years with acute or convalescent COVID-19. The chain employs TRBV28 and TRBJ1-1; 8 nucleotides line up with TRBD1. Sequencing input: peripheral blood. This chain's CDR3 is CASTIQGVRTEAFF. The DNA for the CDR3 is TGTGCCAGCACAATACAGGGGGTAAGAACTGAAGCTTTCTTT. The entire variable domain, with the rest obtained from reference TRBV28 and TRBJ1-1, is as follows: DVKVTQSSRYLVKRTGEKVFLECVQDMDHENMFWYRQDPGLGLRLIYFSYDVKMKEKGDIPEGYSVSREKKERFSLILESASTNQTSMYLCASTIQGVRTEAFFGQGTRLTVV.